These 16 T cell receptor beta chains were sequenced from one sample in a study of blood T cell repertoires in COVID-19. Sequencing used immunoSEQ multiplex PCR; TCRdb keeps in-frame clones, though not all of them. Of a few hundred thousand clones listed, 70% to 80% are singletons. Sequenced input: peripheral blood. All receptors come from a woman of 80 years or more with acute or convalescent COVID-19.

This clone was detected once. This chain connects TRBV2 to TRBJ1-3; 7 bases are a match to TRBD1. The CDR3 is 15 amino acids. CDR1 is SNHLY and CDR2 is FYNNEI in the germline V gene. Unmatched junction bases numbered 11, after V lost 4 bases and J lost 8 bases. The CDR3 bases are TGTGCCAGCAGTGCGGGGGACAGTGCCTCTTACACCATATATTTT. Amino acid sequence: CASSAGDSASYTIYF.

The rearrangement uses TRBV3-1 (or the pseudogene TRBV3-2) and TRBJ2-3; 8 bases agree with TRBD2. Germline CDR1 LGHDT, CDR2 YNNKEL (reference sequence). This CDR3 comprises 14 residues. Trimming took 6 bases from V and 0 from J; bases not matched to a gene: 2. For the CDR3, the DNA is TGTGCCAGCAGAAAGCGGGGGAGCACAGATACGCAGTATTTT. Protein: CASRKRGSTDTQYF.

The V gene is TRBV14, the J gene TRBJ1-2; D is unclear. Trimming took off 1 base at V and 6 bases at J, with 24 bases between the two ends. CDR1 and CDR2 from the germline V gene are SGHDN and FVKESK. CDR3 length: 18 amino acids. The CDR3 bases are TGTGCCAGCAGCCAAGGCCCTAAACCCGGGAACCTTTTGGATGGCTACACCTTC. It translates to CASSQGPKPGNLLDGYTF.

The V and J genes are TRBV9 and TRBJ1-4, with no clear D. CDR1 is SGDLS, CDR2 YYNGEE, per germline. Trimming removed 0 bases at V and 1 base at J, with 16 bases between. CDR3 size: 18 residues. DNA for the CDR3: TGTGCCAGCAGCGTAGTGTGCAGGAGGACGGTAACTAATGAAAAACTGTTTTTT. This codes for CASSVVCRRTVTNEKLFF. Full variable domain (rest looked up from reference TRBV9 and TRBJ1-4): DSGVTQTPKHLITATGQRVTLRCSPRSGDLSVYWYQQSLDQGLQFLIQYYNGEERAKGNILERFSAQQFPDLHSELNLSSLELGDSALYFCASSVVCRRTVTNEKLFFGSGTQLSVL.

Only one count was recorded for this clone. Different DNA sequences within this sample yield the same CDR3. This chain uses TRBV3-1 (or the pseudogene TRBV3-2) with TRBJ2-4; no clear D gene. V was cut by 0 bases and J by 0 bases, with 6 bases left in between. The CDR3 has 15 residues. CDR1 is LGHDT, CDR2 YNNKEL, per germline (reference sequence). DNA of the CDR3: TGTGCCAGCAGCCAAGAAACGGGAGCCAAAAACATTCAGTACTTC. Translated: CASSQETGAKNIQYF.

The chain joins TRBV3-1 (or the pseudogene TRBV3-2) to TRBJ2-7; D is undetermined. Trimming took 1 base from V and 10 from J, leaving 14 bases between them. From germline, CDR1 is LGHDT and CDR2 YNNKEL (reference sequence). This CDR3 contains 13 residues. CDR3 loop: CASSQGQVDFQYF. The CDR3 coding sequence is TGTGCCAGCAGCCAAGGCCAGGTGGATTTTCAGTACTTC.

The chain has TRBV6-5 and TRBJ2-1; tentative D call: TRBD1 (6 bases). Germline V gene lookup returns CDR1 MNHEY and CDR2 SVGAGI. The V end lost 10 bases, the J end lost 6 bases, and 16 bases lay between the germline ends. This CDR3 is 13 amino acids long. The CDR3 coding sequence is TGTGCCATCCGGGACACCCTTATCAATGAGCAGTTCTTC. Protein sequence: CAIRDTLINEQFF.

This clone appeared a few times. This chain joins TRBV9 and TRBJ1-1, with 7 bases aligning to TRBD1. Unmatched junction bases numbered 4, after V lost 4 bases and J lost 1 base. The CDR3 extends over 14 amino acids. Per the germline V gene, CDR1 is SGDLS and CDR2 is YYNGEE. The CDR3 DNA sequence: TGTGCCAGCAGCTGGGGGACAGAGAACACTGAAGCTTTCTTT. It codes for CASSWGTENTEAFF.

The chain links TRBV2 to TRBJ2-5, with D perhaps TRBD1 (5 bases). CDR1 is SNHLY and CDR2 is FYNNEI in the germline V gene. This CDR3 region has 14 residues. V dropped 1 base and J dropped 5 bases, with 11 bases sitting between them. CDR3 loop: CASSEEGFKETQYF. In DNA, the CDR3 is TGTGCCAGCAGTGAAGAGGGGTTCAAGGAGACCCAGTACTTC.

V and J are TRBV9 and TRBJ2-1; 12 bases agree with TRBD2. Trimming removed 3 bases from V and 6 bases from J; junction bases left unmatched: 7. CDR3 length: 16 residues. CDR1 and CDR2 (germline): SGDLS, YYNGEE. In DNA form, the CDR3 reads TGTGCCAGCAGCGAGACTAGCGGGAGAACCGGCAATGAGCAGTTCTTC. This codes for CASSETSGRTGNEQFF.

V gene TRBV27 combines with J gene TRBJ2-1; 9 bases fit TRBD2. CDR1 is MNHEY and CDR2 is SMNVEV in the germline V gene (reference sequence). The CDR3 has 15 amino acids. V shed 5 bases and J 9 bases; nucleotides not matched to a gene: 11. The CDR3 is CASSPRDLAGSEQFF. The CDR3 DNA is TGTGCCAGCAGTCCGCGGGACCTAGCGGGGTCTGAGCAGTTCTTC.

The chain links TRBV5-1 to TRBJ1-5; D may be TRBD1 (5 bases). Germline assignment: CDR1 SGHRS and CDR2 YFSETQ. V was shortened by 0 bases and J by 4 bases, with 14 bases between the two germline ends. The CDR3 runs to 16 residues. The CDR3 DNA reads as TGCGCCAGCAGCTTGGAGGCCAGGGAGGCTAATCAGCCCCAGCATTTT. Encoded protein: CASSLEAREANQPQHF.

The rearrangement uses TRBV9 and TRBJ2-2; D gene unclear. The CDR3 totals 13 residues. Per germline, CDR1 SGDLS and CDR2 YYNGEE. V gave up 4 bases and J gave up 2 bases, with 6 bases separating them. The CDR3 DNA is TGTGCCAGCAGCATCCTTAACACCGGGGAGCTGTTTTTT. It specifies CASSILNTGELFF.

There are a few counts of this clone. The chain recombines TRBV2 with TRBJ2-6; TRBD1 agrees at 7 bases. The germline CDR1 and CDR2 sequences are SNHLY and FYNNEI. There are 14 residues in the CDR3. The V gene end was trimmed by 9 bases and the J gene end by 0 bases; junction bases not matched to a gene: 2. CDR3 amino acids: CASRGHSGANVLTF. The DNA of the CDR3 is TGTGCCAGTAGGGGGCACTCTGGGGCCAACGTCCTGACTTTC.

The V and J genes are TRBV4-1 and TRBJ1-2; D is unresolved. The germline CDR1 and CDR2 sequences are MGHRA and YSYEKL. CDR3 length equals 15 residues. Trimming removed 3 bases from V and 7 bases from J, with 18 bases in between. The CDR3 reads CASSHLLTRNGGYTF. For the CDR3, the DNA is TGCGCCAGCAGCCACTTGCTTACGAGGAATGGTGGCTACACCTTC.

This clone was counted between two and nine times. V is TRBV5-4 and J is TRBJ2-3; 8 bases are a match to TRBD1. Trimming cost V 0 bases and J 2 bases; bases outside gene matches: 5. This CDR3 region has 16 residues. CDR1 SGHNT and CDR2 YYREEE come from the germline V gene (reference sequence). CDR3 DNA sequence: TGTGCCAGCAGCTTGGCCGGACAGGGCCCCACAGATACGCAGTATTTT. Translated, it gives CASSLAGQGPTDTQYF.